Listed below are T cell receptor beta chains from one sample, sequenced in a study of T cell responses to AZD1222 COVID-19 vaccine. TCRdb's copy holds only in-frame clones and misses some; the assay was immunoSEQ multiplex PCR. Among just over 150,000 clones, roughly 90% were seen once, and the ten largest hold approximately 1.4%. The input for sequencing was peripheral blood, taken 28 days after the second AZD1222 dose. Receptors originate from an adult who received the AZD1222 COVID-19 vaccine. The CDR3 runs from the conserved cysteine through the conserved F or W. The D gene is left open where the match is weak. Some rows mark clone size as missing; the rest say once, few, many or name a class of expanded clone.

D: .
J: TRBJ2-3
length: 13
V: TRBV5-6
size: .
CDR3: CASSLEVTDTQYF
DNA: TGTGCCAGCAGCTTGGAAGTCACAGATACGCAGTATTTT

D: .
J: TRBJ2-7
length: 14
V: TRBV5-4
size: .
CDR3: CASRPDRRTYEQYF
DNA: TGTGCCAGCAGACCCGACAGGAGAACCTACGAGCAGTACTTC

D: .
J: TRBJ2-1
length: 14
V: TRBV7-2
size: once
CDR3: CASSLLTANNEQFF
DNA: TGTGCCAGCAGCTTACTAACGGCCAACAATGAGCAGTTCTTC

D: TRBD2
J: TRBJ2-7
length: 15
V: TRBV9
size: once
CDR3: CASSVGAGGGYEQYF
DNA: TGTGCCAGCAGCGTAGGAGCGGGAGGTGGCTACGAGCAGTACTTC

D: .
J: TRBJ1-1
length: 12
V: TRBV28
size: .
CDR3: CASSIGRTEAFF
DNA: TGTGCCAGCAGTATAGGACGGACTGAAGCTTTCTTT

D: TRBD2
J: TRBJ2-1
length: 15
V: TRBV28
size: .
CDR3: CASSLPSSGRNEQFF
DNA: TGTGCCAGCAGTCTCCCCTCTAGCGGGCGGAATGAGCAGTTCTTC

D: .
J: TRBJ1-1
length: 14
V: TRBV5-1
size: .
CDR3: CASSFGSMNTEAFF
DNA: TGCGCCAGCAGCTTTGGTTCCATGAACACTGAAGCTTTCTTT

D: .
J: TRBJ2-3
length: 12
V: TRBV12-3/TRBV12-4
size: once
CDR3: CASSLDTDTQYF
DNA: TGTGCCAGCAGTTTGGATACAGATACGCAGTATTTT

D: TRBD2
J: TRBJ2-1
length: 15
V: TRBV7-8
size: .
CDR3: CASSQDSGRVNEQFF
DNA: TGTGCCAGCAGCCAGGATAGCGGGAGAGTGAATGAGCAGTTCTTC

D: .
J: TRBJ1-4
length: 16
V: TRBV6-1
size: .
CDR3: CASSVSQVPVNEKLFF
DNA: TGTGCCAGCAGTGTTAGTCAGGTGCCCGTTAATGAAAAACTGTTTTTT

D: .
J: TRBJ2-2
length: 15
V: TRBV27
size: .
CDR3: CASSPQGRVTGELFF
DNA: TGTGCCAGCAGTCCCCAGGGGCGGGTGACCGGGGAGCTGTTTTTT

D: TRBD1
J: TRBJ1-2
length: 13
V: TRBV27
size: .
CDR3: CASRFQGALGYTF
DNA: TGTGCCAGCAGATTTCAGGGGGCCCTTGGCTACACCTTC

D: .
J: TRBJ1-4
length: 15
V: TRBV6-5
size: .
CDR3: CASSYQRQGGEKLFF
DNA: TGTGCCAGCAGTTACCAAAGGCAGGGAGGTGAAAAACTGTTTTTT

D: .
J: TRBJ1-5
length: 13
V: TRBV27
size: .
CDR3: CASRPGTYQPQHF
DNA: TGTGCCAGCAGACCCGGGACCTATCAGCCCCAGCATTTT

D: .
J: TRBJ1-1
length: 13
V: TRBV12-3/TRBV12-4
size: few
CDR3: CASSRRMNTEAFF
DNA: TGTGCCAGCAGCCGCAGGATGAACACTGAAGCTTTCTTT

D: .
J: TRBJ1-2
length: 15
V: TRBV27
size: .
CDR3: CASSLAPWGRDGYTF
DNA: TGTGCCAGCAGTTTAGCCCCCTGGGGGCGCGATGGCTACACCTTC

D: .
J: TRBJ2-3
length: 14
V: TRBV5-1
size: .
CDR3: CASSLGDATDTQYF
DNA: TGCGCCAGCAGCTTGGGGGATGCCACAGATACGCAGTATTTT

D: .
J: TRBJ1-1
length: 12
V: TRBV29-1
size: .
CDR3: CSVGVEGAEAFF
DNA: TGCAGCGTAGGGGTAGAAGGGGCTGAAGCTTTCTTT

D: .
J: TRBJ1-1
length: 13
V: TRBV7-2
size: .
CDR3: CASSLGANTEAFF
DNA: TGTGCCAGCAGCTTAGGCGCGAACACTGAAGCTTTCTTT

D: .
J: TRBJ2-5
length: 13
V: TRBV18
size: .
CDR3: CASSANAGETQYF
DNA: TGTGCCAGCTCAGCGAATGCGGGAGAGACCCAGTACTTC

D: .
J: TRBJ1-2
length: 13
V: TRBV6-6
size: .
CDR3: CASSPLRGYGYTF
DNA: TGTGCCAGCAGTCCGCTAAGGGGCTATGGCTACACCTTC

D: .
J: TRBJ1-1
length: 14
V: TRBV5-1
size: .
CDR3: CASSFGRADTEAFF
DNA: TGCGCCAGCAGCTTCGGCAGGGCGGACACTGAAGCTTTCTTT

D: .
J: TRBJ1-1
length: 15
V: TRBV6-1
size: once
CDR3: CASSEGRVLNTEAFF
DNA: TGTGCCAGCAGTGAAGGTCGGGTTTTGAACACTGAAGCTTTCTTT

D: TRBD2
J: TRBJ2-2
length: 15
V: TRBV28
size: .
CDR3: CASGSLAGEGGELFF
DNA: TGTGCCAGCGGATCTCTAGCGGGAGAGGGCGGGGAGCTGTTTTTT

D: .
J: TRBJ1-2
length: 15
V: TRBV19
size: .
CDR3: CASSIGGRQGYGYTF
DNA: TGTGCCAGTAGTATAGGGGGGAGGCAGGGCTATGGCTACACCTTC

D: .
J: TRBJ1-1
length: 12
V: TRBV12-3/TRBV12-4
size: .
CDR3: CASSPRPVAAFF
DNA: TGTGCCAGCAGTCCCAGACCCGTCGCGGCTTTCTTT

D: .
J: TRBJ1-5
length: 15
V: TRBV19
size: .
CDR3: CASSIDLWISQPQHF
DNA: TGTGCCAGTAGTATAGATCTGTGGATCAGCCAGCCCCAGCATTTT

D: .
J: TRBJ1-6
length: 15
V: TRBV5-1
size: .
CDR3: CASSLDLYYNSPLHF
DNA: TGCGCCAGCAGCTTGGACTTATACTATAATTCACCCCTCCACTTT

D: .
J: TRBJ1-1
length: 12
V: TRBV30
size: once
CDR3: CAWTRGYTEAFF
DNA: TGTGCCTGGACAAGGGGGTACACTGAAGCTTTCTTT

D: .
J: TRBJ1-2
length: 14
V: TRBV5-3
size: .
CDR3: CARSFSIRAYGYTF
DNA: TGTGCCAGAAGCTTCAGCATCCGTGCCTATGGCTACACCTTC

D: TRBD1
J: TRBJ2-1
length: 15
V: TRBV18
size: .
CDR3: CASSPGTDSYNEQFF
DNA: TGTGCCAGCTCACCTGGGACAGACTCCTACAATGAGCAGTTCTTC

D: TRBD1
J: TRBJ1-1
length: 12
V: TRBV29-1
size: .
CDR3: CSAGTGGTEAFF
DNA: TGCAGCGCCGGGACAGGGGGAACTGAAGCTTTCTTT

D: TRBD1
J: TRBJ1-2
length: 13
V: TRBV15
size: .
CDR3: CATSRQGGYGYTF
DNA: TGTGCCACCAGCAGACAGGGGGGCTATGGCTACACCTTC

D: TRBD1
J: TRBJ2-1
length: 13
V: TRBV11-2
size: .
CDR3: CASSPRQGGEQFF
DNA: TGTGCCAGCAGCCCGAGACAGGGGGGTGAGCAGTTCTTC

D: .
J: TRBJ1-2
length: 14
V: TRBV2
size: .
CDR3: CASTSSLINYGYTF
DNA: TGTGCCAGCACTTCCTCCCTAATTAACTATGGCTACACCTTC

D: .
J: TRBJ1-2
length: 15
V: TRBV2
size: once
CDR3: CASSERGVTEYGYTF
DNA: TGTGCCAGCAGTGAAAGGGGGGTAACTGAGTATGGCTACACCTTC

D: .
J: TRBJ2-1
length: 15
V: TRBV9
size: .
CDR3: CASSVGGGRSDEQFF
DNA: TGTGCCAGCAGCGTAGGTGGAGGCCGGAGCGATGAGCAGTTCTTC

D: TRBD2
J: TRBJ2-1
length: 19
V: TRBV5-4
size: once
CDR3: CASSPDGPSGRAKNNEQFF
DNA: TGTGCCAGCAGCCCCGACGGGCCTAGCGGGAGGGCCAAAAACAATGAGCAGTTCTTC

D: .
J: TRBJ2-3
length: 14
V: TRBV27
size: .
CDR3: CASSVAGIPDTQYF
DNA: TGTGCCAGTAGCGTTGCAGGTATCCCAGATACGCAGTATTTT

D: .
J: TRBJ2-7
length: 15
V: TRBV5-1
size: .
CDR3: CASSLVGGDLYEQYF
DNA: TGCGCCAGCAGCTTGGTGGGGGGCGACCTCTACGAGCAGTACTTC

D: TRBD1
J: TRBJ1-2
length: 14
V: TRBV7-9
size: .
CDR3: CASSGDSWIYGYTF
DNA: TGTGCCAGCAGCGGGGACAGCTGGATCTATGGCTACACCTTC

D: .
J: TRBJ1-2
length: 15
V: TRBV28
size: .
CDR3: CASLLDRSFRRGYTF
DNA: TGTGCCAGCTTGTTGGACAGATCTTTTCGTAGAGGCTACACCTTC

D: TRBD2
J: TRBJ2-1
length: 19
V: TRBV28
size: .
CDR3: CASSFIPTTSGSSYNEQFF
DNA: TGTGCCAGCAGTTTCATTCCTACGACTAGCGGATCCTCCTACAATGAGCAGTTCTTC

D: TRBD1
J: TRBJ1-2
length: 18
V: TRBV5-1
size: .
CDR3: CASSWGTASGVGHYGYTF
DNA: TGCGCCAGCAGCTGGGGGACAGCATCAGGGGTGGGTCACTATGGCTACACCTTC

D: .
J: TRBJ2-1
length: 14
V: TRBV5-1
size: .
CDR3: CASSLEPRGDEQFF
DNA: TGCGCCAGCAGCTTGGAACCCAGGGGGGATGAGCAGTTCTTC

D: TRBD1
J: TRBJ1-2
length: 17
V: TRBV15
size: .
CDR3: CATSRPGQGARWYGYTF
DNA: TGTGCCACCAGCAGGCCGGGACAGGGGGCAAGGTGGTATGGCTACACCTTC

D: TRBD2
J: TRBJ2-3
length: 15
V: TRBV5-1
size: .
CDR3: CASTVAGHYTDTQYF
DNA: TGCGCCAGCACTGTAGCGGGCCATTACACAGATACGCAGTATTTT

D: .
J: TRBJ1-2
length: 14
V: TRBV5-4
size: .
CDR3: CASSPGGYRDGYTF
DNA: TGTGCCAGCAGTCCCGGTGGGTACCGGGACGGCTACACCTTC

D: .
J: TRBJ1-1
length: 12
V: TRBV7-2
size: .
CDR3: CASSLVGLEAFF
DNA: TGTGCCAGCAGCTTAGTTGGTCTTGAAGCTTTCTTT

D: .
J: TRBJ2-1
length: 18
V: TRBV7-2
size: few
CDR3: CASSLLLAGGFSYNEQFF
DNA: TGTGCCAGCAGCTTACTCCTTGCGGGCGGTTTCTCCTACAATGAGCAGTTCTTC

D: .
J: TRBJ1-3
length: 16
V: TRBV6-5
size: .
CDR3: CASSYFDPGAGNTIYF
DNA: TGTGCCAGCAGTTACTTCGACCCAGGCGCCGGAAACACCATATATTTT

D: .
J: TRBJ2-7
length: 11
V: TRBV2
size: once
CDR3: CASRQTSEQYF
DNA: TGTGCCAGCAGACAAACCTCCGAGCAGTACTTC

D: .
J: TRBJ2-7
length: 13
V: TRBV18
size: .
CDR3: CASSPNGGREQYF
DNA: TGTGCCAGCTCACCGAACGGGGGCCGCGAGCAGTACTTC